Below, 30 T cell receptor beta chains from the same sample are listed, as sequenced in a study of a mutant IDH1 vaccine in newly diagnosed glioma. No antigen has been identified for these receptors. Time point described: week 47, end of study. The vaccine gave 300 ug of a 20-mer mutant IDH1 peptide subcutaneously per dose. Method: immunoSEQ multiplex PCR; TCRdb's copy keeps in-frame clones and lacks some. The sample shows tens of thousands of clones, 82% of them seen only once. The sequencing used PBMCs, collected from a glioma patient whose treatment included an IDH1 peptide vaccine. The receptors were sampled from a man aged 18 to 30 with glioma. Some clones in this sample may be carry-over from other donors' samples.

The chain uses TRBV7-3 and TRBJ1-2; weak D call: TRBD1 (5 bases). CDR1 and CDR2 (germline): SGHTA, FQGTGA. This CDR3 spans 14 amino acids. The ends were cut back, 2 bases at V and 7 bases at J, with 14 bases in the middle. CDR3 nucleotide sequence: TGTGCCAGCAGCTTATCGGGGGAAGGTGGTGGCTACACCTTC. This encodes CASSLSGEGGGYTF.

The chain carries TRBV5-5 and TRBJ2-7; the D is unclear. Trimming removed 5 bases at V and 0 bases at J, with 12 bases between. Per the germline V gene, CDR1 is SGHKS and CDR2 is YYEKEE (reference sequence). The CDR3 sequence is 14 residues long. This chain's CDR3 is CASSSGPYSYEQYF. CDR3 nucleotide sequence: TGTGCCAGCAGTTCCGGGCCTTACTCCTACGAGCAGTACTTC.

The sample holds a few counts of this clone. The chain uses TRBV4-3 and TRBJ1-2, with D uncertain. The V end lost 2 bases, the J end lost 7 bases, and 8 bases lay between the germline ends. The CDR3 contains 12 residues. The V gene's germline CDR1 is LGHNA and CDR2 YSLEER. For the CDR3, the DNA is TGCGCCAGCAGCCAAAGCGGGTCTGGCTACACCTTC. Protein sequence: CASSQSGSGYTF.

The genes are TRBV7-8 and TRBJ1-5; 9 positions agree with TRBD1. The germline V gene has CDR1 SGHVS and CDR2 FQNEAQ. The CDR3 spans 19 residues. Trimming removed 6 bases from V and 2 bases from J; junction bases left unmatched: 17. As DNA, the CDR3 is TGTGCCAGCAGTGATAAGGACAGGGGCTTTACGGTGGGCAATCAGCCCCAGCATTTT. Residues: CASSDKDRGFTVGNQPQHF.

This chain joins TRBV6-1 and TRBJ2-7; D may be TRBD1 (6 bases). Trimming took off 2 bases at V and 1 base at J, with 21 bases between the two ends. The V gene's germline CDR1 is MNHNS and CDR2 SASEGT. The CDR3 totals 18 residues. CDR3 in amino acids: CASSEFDLQGSASYEQYF. CDR3 DNA: TGTGCCAGCAGTGAATTCGATCTACAGGGTTCCGCATCCTACGAGCAGTACTTC.

This clone appeared a single time. This rearrangement joins TRBV7-2 to TRBJ1-1, with D uncertain. This CDR3 has 15 residues. V gave up 0 bases and J gave up 0 bases, with 8 bases separating them. CDR1 SGHTA and CDR2 FQGNSA come from the germline V gene. The CDR3 protein is CASSLAGRMNTEAFF. Here the CDR3 DNA reads TGTGCCAGCAGCTTAGCAGGACGGATGAACACTGAAGCTTTCTTT.

The chain carries TRBV6-5 and TRBJ1-5; a possible D gene is TRBD1 (6 bases). Trimming removed 5 bases from V and 7 bases from J, with 15 bases in between. CDR1 and CDR2 from the germline V gene are MNHEY and SVGAGI. CDR3 size: 14 residues. The CDR3, as DNA: TGTGCCAGCAGTAGGTCAGGGGATGGCCAGCCCCAGCATTTT. Translation: CASSRSGDGQPQHF.

The CDR3 region has the DNA TGCGCCAGCAGCGACACACAGAGCTATGGCTACACCTTC. Protein sequence: CASSDTQSYGYTF. The rearrangement uses TRBV5-1 and TRBJ1-2, with D unclear. CDR3 length: 13 amino acids. V lost 4 bases to trimming and J lost 4 bases, with 11 bases between them. From germline, CDR1 is SGHRS and CDR2 YFSETQ.

This clone has only a few counts. This chain uses TRBV29-1 with TRBJ1-1, with D possibly matching TRBD1 (6 bases). Germline V gene data show CDR1 as SQVTM and CDR2 as ANQGSEA. The CDR3 is 11 residues long. V lost 5 bases, J lost 7 bases, and 11 bases lay in between. CDR3 sequence (DNA): TGCAGCGTTAGGGGGGGTCTTGAAGCTTTCTTT. Translated, it gives CSVRGGLEAFF.

This chain connects TRBV28 to TRBJ1-2, with 10 bases that match TRBD1. Germline CDR1 reads MDHEN; CDR2 reads SYDVKM. The CDR3 covers 12 residues. CDR3 loop: CVYGQGGYGYTF. The DNA of the CDR3 is TGTGTCTACGGACAGGGGGGCTATGGCTACACCTTC.

By sample fraction, this clone is medium-sized (0.01 to 0.1%). V is TRBV7-3 and J is TRBJ1-1; D not certain. From germline, CDR1 is SGHTA and CDR2 FQGTGA. Trimming left V 6 bases short and J 0 bases short, with 8 bases between. CDR3 length: 13 amino acids. The CDR3 coding sequence is TGTGCCAGCAGATTAGAGATGAACACTGAAGCTTTCTTT. Protein product: CASRLEMNTEAFF.

This chain connects TRBV7-2 to TRBJ2-1, with D perhaps matching TRBD2 (5 bases). V lost 0 bases and J 6 bases, leaving 12 bases between the germline ends. Germline lookup yields CDR1 SGHTA and CDR2 FQGNSA. The CDR3 runs 15 residues. The CDR3 protein is CASSLAHTRANEQFF. CDR3 bases: TGTGCCAGCAGCTTAGCCCACACTAGGGCCAATGAGCAGTTCTTC.

The CDR3 coding sequence is TGTGCCAGTAGACGGGACAGGGGGCCATCTCCCCTCCACTTT. This sequence encodes CASRRDRGPSPLHF. This sequence joins TRBV19 and TRBJ1-6, with 12 bases lining up with TRBD1. With 6 bases clipped from V and 13 bases from J, the junction kept 7 bases outside the gene matches. The CDR3 is made up of 14 amino acids. Germline CDR1 is LNHDA and CDR2 is SQIVND (reference sequence).

The chain uses TRBV6-6 and TRBJ2-7, with D unresolved. Germline-derived CDR1 and CDR2 are MNHNY and SVGAGI (reference sequence). The CDR3 loop spans 11 amino acids. Trimming took 3 bases from V and 7 from J, leaving 7 bases between them. The CDR3, as DNA: TGTGCCAGCAGTTATACAAGGGAGCAGTACTTC. It is translated as CASSYTREQYF.

The chain links TRBV5-1 to TRBJ2-3, with TRBD2 matching over 10 bases. The CDR3 sequence is 15 residues long. With 7 bases clipped from V and 3 bases from J, the junction kept 8 bases outside the gene matches. The germline gives CDR1 SGHRS, CDR2 YFSETQ. This chain's CDR3 is CASQPSGGVTDTQYF. CDR3 in DNA: TGCGCCAGCCAGCCCAGCGGGGGGGTAACAGATACGCAGTATTTT.

The J gene is TRBJ2-6, the V gene TRBV4-2; tentatively, D is TRBD2 (5 bases). Germline assignment: CDR1 LGHNA and CDR2 YNFKEQ. V lost 3 bases and J lost 0, with 12 bases in between. This CDR3 is built from 17 residues. The CDR3 region has the DNA TGTGCCAGCAGCCAGGCTAACGGGGTCTCTGGGGCCAACGTCCTGACTTTC. Translating it yields CASSQANGVSGANVLTF.

This rearrangement joins TRBV2 to TRBJ1-2; D call uncertain. The germline V gene encodes CDR1 SNHLY and CDR2 FYNNEI. The V gene lost 2 bases and the J gene lost 2 bases, with 9 bases spanning the gap. The CDR3 consists of 14 residues. The CDR3 sequence is CASSETRSNYGYTF. The CDR3 bases are TGTGCCAGCAGTGAAACCCGCTCCAACTATGGCTACACCTTC.

This clone was seen a few times. This chain joins TRBV5-1 and TRBJ1-1, with D possibly TRBD1 on 5 matching bases. Trimming left V 1 base short and J 1 base short, with 11 bases between. The germline CDR1 and CDR2 sequences are SGHRS and YFSETQ. CDR3 length: 15 residues. The CDR3 loop reads CASSLTAGKNTEAFF. Here the CDR3 DNA reads TGCGCCAGCAGCTTGACGGCAGGGAAGAACACTGAAGCTTTCTTT.

This chain joins TRBV9 and TRBJ2-2; D not certain. This CDR3 comprises 18 residues. Germline lookup yields CDR1 SGDLS and CDR2 YYNGEE. V was pared by 0 bases and J by 2 bases, with 17 bases between. The CDR3 sequence is CASSVVEMATINTGELFF. CDR3 coding DNA: TGTGCCAGCAGCGTAGTAGAGATGGCAACCATTAACACCGGGGAGCTGTTTTTT.

This rearrangement joins TRBV27 to TRBJ1-1; D is ambiguous. Trimming took off 4 bases at V and 2 bases at J, with 11 bases between the two ends. In germline, CDR1 is MNHEY, CDR2 SMNVEV (reference sequence). This CDR3 has 14 residues. The chain's CDR3 is CASSSRPGNTEAFF. The DNA of the CDR3 is TGTGCCAGCAGTTCGAGGCCGGGAAACACTGAAGCTTTCTTT.

This chain joins TRBV27 and TRBJ2-3; 8 nucleotides line up with TRBD1. CDR3 length equals 16 residues. Trimming took 4 bases from V and 2 from J; bases not matched to a gene: 8. Germline-derived CDR1 and CDR2 are MNHEY and SMNVEV (reference sequence). The CDR3 DNA sequence: TGTGCCAGCAGTTCCTGGACAGGGAGGTTCACAGATACGCAGTATTTT. It is translated as CASSSWTGRFTDTQYF.

The V call is TRBV9, the J call TRBJ2-2, with TRBD1 identical over 7 bases. There are 14 residues in the CDR3. V was clipped by 5 bases and J by 2 bases; unmatched bases: 3. Germline V gives CDR1 SGDLS, CDR2 YYNGEE. The CDR3 here is CASRGQPNTGELFF. The CDR3 region has the DNA TGTGCCAGCAGGGGACAGCCAAACACCGGGGAGCTGTTTTTT.

Only a few counts were recorded for this clone. The rearrangement uses TRBV4-3 and TRBJ2-2, with D unclear. The CDR3 has 16 residues. Germline V gene data show CDR1 as LGHNA and CDR2 as YSLEER. V lost 0 bases, J lost 3 bases, and 11 bases lay in between. CDR3 protein: CASSQDSVSYTGELFF. The DNA of the CDR3 is TGCGCCAGCAGCCAAGATTCAGTCAGCTACACCGGGGAGCTGTTTTTT.

The gene calls are TRBV5-1 and TRBJ1-1, with 10 positions matching TRBD1. The CDR3 has 13 amino acids. V lost 2 bases to trimming and J lost 8 bases; unmatched junction nucleotides: 3. The V gene's germline CDR1 is SGHRS and CDR2 YFSETQ. This CDR3 is CASSFRQGAEAFF. The CDR3, as DNA: TGCGCCAGCAGCTTCCGACAGGGGGCCGAAGCTTTCTTT.

A few counts support this clone. The chain combines TRBV1 with TRBJ1-4; the DNA was not compared with TRBD1, the D call given in the table. TRBV1 constitutes a pseudogene. The CDR3 consists of 15 residues. The CDR3 spells CTSSQVGQGEEKLFF. CDR3 DNA: TGCACCAGCAGCCAAGTGGGGCAGGGGGAGGAAAAACTGTTTTTT.

This clone was seen a few times. The gene calls are TRBV29-1 and TRBJ1-2, with D unclear. In germline, CDR1 is SQVTM, CDR2 ANQGSEA. Deletions cut 3 bases from V and 6 bases from J, with 11 bases between. The CDR3 is made up of 12 amino acids. CDR3 sequence (DNA): TGCAGCGTTGATGAGACAAGCCATGGCTACACCTTC. Encoded protein: CSVDETSHGYTF.

V gene TRBV7-2 combines with J gene TRBJ2-3; 8 nucleotides align to TRBD2. Trimming took 3 bases from V and 6 from J; bases not matched to a gene: 17. The CDR3 totals 18 residues. CDR1 and CDR2 from the germline V gene are SGHTA and FQGNSA. CDR3 region: CASSFKISGKRAKDTQYF. CDR3 nucleotides: TGTGCCAGCAGCTTCAAGATTAGCGGGAAGAGGGCTAAGGATACGCAGTATTTT.

The chain couples TRBV30 to TRBJ2-7; D gene uncertain. Germline V gives CDR1 GTSNPN, CDR2 SVGIG (reference sequence). The V end lost 4 bases, the J end lost 1 base, and 14 bases lay between the germline ends. The CDR3 extends over 14 amino acids. CDR3 in DNA: TGTGCCTGGATGCTGCCAGCTGTATCCTACGAGCAGTACTTC. Protein sequence: CAWMLPAVSYEQYF.

The rearrangement joins TRBV7-8 to TRBJ2-5, with 8 bases matching TRBD2. Trimming cost V 2 bases and J 0 bases; bases outside gene matches: 5. Germline-derived CDR1 and CDR2 are SGHVS and FQNEAQ. This CDR3 contains 16 residues. CDR3: CASSLRAGGYQETQYF. The CDR3, as DNA: TGTGCCAGCAGCTTACGTGCGGGGGGCTACCAAGAGACCCAGTACTTC.

This clone was detected only a few times. This chain links TRBV5-4 with TRBJ1-1, with 7 bases identical to TRBD1. The germline gives CDR1 SGHNT, CDR2 YYREEE (reference sequence). The V and J ends lost 2 bases and 1 base, in that order; junction bases with no gene match: 8. This CDR3 comprises 16 residues. The CDR3 region has the DNA TGTGCCAGCAGCTTTCCGCGAGGGGGCTCGAACACTGAAGCTTTCTTT. Protein: CASSFPRGGSNTEAFF.